The 7 T cell receptor beta chains reported below all come from one sample, sequenced in a study of blood T cell repertoires in COVID-19. Sequencing was performed with immunoSEQ multiplex PCR; in TCRdb, only in-frame clones are kept and a portion is missing. The repertoire holds about 250,000 clones, with approximately 85% as singletons. Sequencing was done on a sample of peripheral blood. The receptor source for this set is a woman between 65 and 79 years old with acute or convalescent COVID-19.

V is TRBV3-1 (or the pseudogene TRBV3-2) and J is TRBJ1-5, with D possibly TRBD1 on 6 matching bases. V dropped 0 bases and J dropped 7 bases, with 13 bases sitting between them. CDR1 LGHDT and CDR2 YNNKEL come from the germline V gene (reference sequence). The CDR3 sequence is 15 residues long. Here the CDR3 reads CASSQEGGWGQPQHF. The CDR3 bases are TGTGCCAGCAGCCAAGAAGGGGGATGGGGGCAGCCCCAGCATTTT.

The chain carries TRBV6-5 and TRBJ1-3; a possible D gene is TRBD1 (6 bases). Germline V gives CDR1 MNHEY, CDR2 SVGAGI. Trimming removed 6 bases from V and 1 base from J, with 13 bases in between. The CDR3 runs to 15 residues. DNA for the CDR3: TGTGCCAGCAGGGTCGGGACACTATCTGGAAACACCATATATTTT. Residues: CASRVGTLSGNTIYF.

The V call is TRBV19, the J call TRBJ2-5; TRBD2 agrees at 12 bases. Germline V CDR1 and CDR2: LNHDA, SQIVND (reference sequence). This CDR3 spans 17 amino acids. The ends lost 0 bases at V and 2 bases at J; junction bases unmatched: 4. This chain's CDR3 is CASSIDLLAGGQETQYF. CDR3 DNA: TGTGCCAGTAGTATAGATCTGCTAGCGGGGGGGCAAGAGACCCAGTACTTC.

The chain has TRBV5-4 and TRBJ1-5, with 7 bases aligning to TRBD1. The CDR3 is 14 amino acids. V was clipped by 4 bases and J by 5 bases; unmatched bases: 6. CDR1 is SGHNT and CDR2 is YYREEE in the germline V gene (reference sequence). The CDR3 sequence: CASSAQGGDQPQHF. In DNA form, the CDR3 reads TGTGCCAGCAGCGCCCAGGGGGGAGATCAGCCCCAGCATTTT.

This CDR3 is CASSSGAFGEQYF. CDR3 DNA: TGTGCCAGCAGCTCGGGAGCCTTCGGCGAGCAGTACTTC. The chain employs TRBV5-6 and TRBJ2-7; D is perhaps TRBD2 (6 bases). Germline loops: CDR1 SGHDT, CDR2 YYEEEE. Trimming left V 3 bases short and J 6 bases short, with 13 bases between. This CDR3 comprises 13 residues.

By sample share, this clone is medium-sized. V gene TRBV14 combines with J gene TRBJ2-3; 7 bases match TRBD2. The V and J ends lost 1 base and 0 bases, in that order; junction bases with no gene match: 10. Germline assignment: CDR1 SGHDN and CDR2 FVKESK. This CDR3 region has 18 residues. The CDR3 region has the DNA TGTGCCAGCAGCCAAGGATCTAGCGGAGCGGCTAGCACAGATACGCAGTATTTT. This encodes CASSQGSSGAASTDTQYF.

The chain joins TRBV4-2 to TRBJ2-2; D ambiguous. Trimming took 0 bases from V and 1 from J, leaving 9 bases between them. Germline CDR1 LGHNA, CDR2 YNFKEQ. The CDR3 loop spans 16 amino acids. The CDR3 bases are TGTGCCAGCAGCCAAGAAGCCTCCTTGAACACCGGGGAGCTGTTTTTT. It encodes CASSQEASLNTGELFF.